This TCR beta chain was documented in a study of T cells after yellow fever vaccination. About the study: SMART-Seq v4 Ultra Low Input handled preparation of low-cell-number fractions.

This clonotype has only a few counts. What it binds is unknown. General study points: The secondary response was weaker but peaked faster, day 5 versus 15. A small share of clonotypes appeared in both CD4 and CD8 compartments.

Universal primer sites and UMIs were introduced during 5'RACE template-switching synthesis of TCR cDNA. One entry per CDR3 protein, called by TCRdb with MiXCR from the 5' RACE reads. The sample has around 250,000 distinct CDR3 sequences, about 5.2% seen once. V lost 5 bases to trimming and J lost 5 bases, with 18 bases between them. The CDR3 length is 15 residues. The V gene's germline CDR1 is SGHTA and CDR2 FQGNSA. The TCR originated in a man aged 18 to 30 who received the YFV17D yellow fever vaccine. The V and J genes are TRBV7-2 and TRBJ1-1, with D possibly matching TRBD1 (5 bases). The material was CD4+ T cells sorted from PBMCs, obtained on the day of the yellow fever booster vaccination. This chain's CDR3 is CASSQQAGRWTEAFF. The CDR3 region has the DNA TGTGCCAGCAGCCAACAGGCAGGGAGGTGGACTGAAGCTTTCTTT.